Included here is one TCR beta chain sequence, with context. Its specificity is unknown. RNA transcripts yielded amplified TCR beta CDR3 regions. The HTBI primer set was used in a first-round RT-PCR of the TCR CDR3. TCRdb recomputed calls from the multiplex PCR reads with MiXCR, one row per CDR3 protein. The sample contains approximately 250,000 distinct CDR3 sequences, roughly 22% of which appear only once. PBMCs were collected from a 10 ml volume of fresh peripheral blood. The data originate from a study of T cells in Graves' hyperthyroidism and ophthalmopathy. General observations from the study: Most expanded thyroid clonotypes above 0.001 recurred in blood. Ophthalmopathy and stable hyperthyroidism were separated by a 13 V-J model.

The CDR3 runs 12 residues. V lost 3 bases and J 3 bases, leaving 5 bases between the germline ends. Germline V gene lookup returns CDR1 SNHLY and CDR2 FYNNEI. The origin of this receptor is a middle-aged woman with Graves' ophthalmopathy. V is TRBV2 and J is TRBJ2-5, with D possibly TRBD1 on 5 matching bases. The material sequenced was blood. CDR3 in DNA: TGTGCCAGCAGTGAGACAGAAGAGACCCAGTACTTC. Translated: CASSETEETQYF.